This TCR beta chain stems from a study of blood T cell repertoires in COVID-19. Study-wide background: Acute and convalescent COVID-19 samples came from the United States, Italy and Spain. T cells, B-cell-depleted T cells, or PBMCs supplied cDNA or gDNA.

The V and J ends lost 0 bases and 5 bases respectively, with 9 bases between them. CDR1 and CDR2 from the germline V gene are SGHRS and YFSETQ. This CDR3 spans 14 amino acids. Original data processing: Reference gene primer amplification gave nucleated cell count estimates. Sequenced by immunoSEQ multiplex PCR; TCRdb stores in-frame clones only, minus some. The D gene and trimming were derived from the DNA, and the V and J assignments and clone size from that table. The data show about 110,000 clones, about 80% seen once. This sequence originates from a woman in her fifties or sixties with acute or convalescent COVID-19. The chain has TRBV5-1 and TRBJ1-3; perhaps TRBD1 as D (5 bases). Sequenced sample: peripheral blood. The CDR3 nucleotides read TGCGCCAGCAGCTTGGAGCAGGGCAGAAACACCATATATTTT. Protein product: CASSLEQGRNTIYF.